This TCR beta chain was profiled in a study of neurological immune-mediated disorders. Germline CDR1 ENHRY, CDR2 SYGVKD. The CDR3 totals 14 residues. The V gene lost 9 bases and the J gene lost 4 bases, with 18 bases spanning the gap. The cells used in sorted libraries, CD4+ or CD8+ T cells, numbered about a million. In this sample, this clonotype turned up many times. The method for making cDNA was 5'RACE, and it used 10-nucleotide random UMIs. TCRdb independently ran MiXCR on the 5' RACE reads; one entry per CDR3 protein. This sample has fewer than 50,000 distinct CDR3 sequences; roughly 15% occur once, and the top ten carry 3% to 4.5%.

The chain links TRBV10-3 to TRBJ1-2, with D possibly matching TRBD1 (6 bases). Sequencing input: CD4+ T cells from blood. The TCR was taken from a woman aged 60-75 years with HTLV-1-associated myelopathy (HAM/TSP). DNA for the CDR3: TGTGCCATGACCCCCGGGGGGCGAGGCTATGGCTACACCTTC. It encodes CAMTPGGRGYGYTF.